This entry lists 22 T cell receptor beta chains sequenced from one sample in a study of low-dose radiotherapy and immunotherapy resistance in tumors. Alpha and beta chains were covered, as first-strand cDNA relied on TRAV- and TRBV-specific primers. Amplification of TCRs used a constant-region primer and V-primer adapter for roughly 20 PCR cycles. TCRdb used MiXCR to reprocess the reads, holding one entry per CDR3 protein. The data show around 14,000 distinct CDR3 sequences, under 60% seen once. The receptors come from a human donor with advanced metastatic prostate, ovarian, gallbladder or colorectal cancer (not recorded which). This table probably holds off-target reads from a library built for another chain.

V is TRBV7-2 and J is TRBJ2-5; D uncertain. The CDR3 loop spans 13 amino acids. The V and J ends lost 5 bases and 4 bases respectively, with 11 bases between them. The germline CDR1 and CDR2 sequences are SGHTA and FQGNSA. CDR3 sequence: CASSPGTTETQYF. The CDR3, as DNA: TGTGCCAGCAGCCCGGGCACAACAGAGACCCAGTACTTC.

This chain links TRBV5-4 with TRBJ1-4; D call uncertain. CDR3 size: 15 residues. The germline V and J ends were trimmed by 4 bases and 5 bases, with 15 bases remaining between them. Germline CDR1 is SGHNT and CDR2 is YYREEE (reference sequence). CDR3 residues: CASSPPPPGNEKLFF. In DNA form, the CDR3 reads TGTGCCAGCAGCCCCCCCCCGCCGGGGAATGAAAAACTGTTTTTT.

DNA of the CDR3: TGTGCCAGCTCACCACGGCGGACAGCCGGGGAGCTGTTTTTT. The encoded protein is CASSPRRTAGELFF. The rearrangement joins TRBV18 to TRBJ2-2; tentatively, D is TRBD1 (6 bases). CDR1 and CDR2 (germline): KGHSH, LQKENI. The CDR3 contains 14 residues. V was clipped by 1 base and J by 6 bases, with 9 bases between them.

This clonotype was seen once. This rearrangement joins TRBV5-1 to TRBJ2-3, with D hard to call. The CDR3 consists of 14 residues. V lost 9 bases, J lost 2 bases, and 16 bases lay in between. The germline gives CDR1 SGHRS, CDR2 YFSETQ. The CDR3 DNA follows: TGCGCCACCACCCTGGGTGATTACACAGATACGCAGTATTTT. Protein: CATTLGDYTDTQYF.

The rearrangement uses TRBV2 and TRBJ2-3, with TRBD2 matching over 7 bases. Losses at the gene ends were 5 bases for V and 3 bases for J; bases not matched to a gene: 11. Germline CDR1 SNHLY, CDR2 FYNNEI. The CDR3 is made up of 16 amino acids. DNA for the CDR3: TGTGCCAGCAGTTTCAACCCCCCCGGGAGGACAGATACGCAGTATTTT. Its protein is CASSFNPPGRTDTQYF.

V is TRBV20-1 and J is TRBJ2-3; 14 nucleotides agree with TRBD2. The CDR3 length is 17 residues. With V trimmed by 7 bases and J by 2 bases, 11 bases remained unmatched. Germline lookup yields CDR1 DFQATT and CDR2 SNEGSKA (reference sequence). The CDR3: CSVLTSGRAASTDTQYF. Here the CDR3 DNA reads TGCAGTGTTTTGACTAGCGGGAGGGCCGCTTCCACAGATACGCAGTATTTT.

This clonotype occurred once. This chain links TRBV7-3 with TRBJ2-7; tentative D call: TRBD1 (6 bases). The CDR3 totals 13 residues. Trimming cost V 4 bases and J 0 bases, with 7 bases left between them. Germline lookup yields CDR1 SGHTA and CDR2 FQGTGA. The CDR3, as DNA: TGTGCCAGCAGCTCGGACAGCTCCTACGAGCAGTACTTC. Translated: CASSSDSSYEQYF.

CDR3 residues: CARKEGGDTEAFF. Written as DNA, the CDR3 is TGTGCCCGCAAGGAGGGGGGTGACACTGAAGCTTTCTTT. This chain uses TRBV2 with TRBJ1-1, with D possibly matching TRBD1 (6 bases). Trimming stripped 11 bases from V and 3 bases from J, with 16 bases between. The CDR3 contains 13 residues. Germline CDR1 and CDR2: SNHLY and FYNNEI.

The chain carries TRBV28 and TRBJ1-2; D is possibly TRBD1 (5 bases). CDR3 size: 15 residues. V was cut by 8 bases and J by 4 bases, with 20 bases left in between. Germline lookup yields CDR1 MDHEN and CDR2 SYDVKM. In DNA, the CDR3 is TGTGCCAGCCAAGGCGGGGGACCTCCCCTCTATGGCTACACCTTC. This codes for CASQGGGPPLYGYTF.

DNA for the CDR3: TGCGCCAGCGACGCTACAGGGGGCGGGGAGCTGTTTTTT. Encoded protein: CASDATGGGELFF. The chain links TRBV5-1 to TRBJ2-2; the match to TRBD1 covers 8 bases. The CDR3 extends over 13 amino acids. CDR1 is SGHRS, CDR2 YFSETQ, per germline. Trimming took 7 bases from V and 7 from J; bases not matched to a gene: 6.

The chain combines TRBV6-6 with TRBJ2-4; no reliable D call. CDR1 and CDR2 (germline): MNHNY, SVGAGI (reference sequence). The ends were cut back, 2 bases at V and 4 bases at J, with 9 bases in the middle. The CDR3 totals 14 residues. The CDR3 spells CASSYGPWKNIQYF. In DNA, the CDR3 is TGTGCCAGCAGTTACGGCCCCTGGAAAAACATTCAGTACTTC.

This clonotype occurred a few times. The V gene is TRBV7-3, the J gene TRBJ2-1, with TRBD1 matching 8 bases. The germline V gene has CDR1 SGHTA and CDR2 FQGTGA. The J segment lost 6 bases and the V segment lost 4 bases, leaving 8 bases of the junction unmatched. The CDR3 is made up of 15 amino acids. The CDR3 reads CASSSGQGAFNEQFF. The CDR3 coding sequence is TGTGCCAGCAGCTCCGGACAGGGTGCATTCAATGAGCAGTTCTTC.

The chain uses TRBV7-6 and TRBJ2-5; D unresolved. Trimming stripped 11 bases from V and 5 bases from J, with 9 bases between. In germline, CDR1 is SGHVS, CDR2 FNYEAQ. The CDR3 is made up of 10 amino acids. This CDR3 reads CAGEDETQYF. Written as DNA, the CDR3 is TGTGCCGGGGAAGACGAGACCCAGTACTTC.

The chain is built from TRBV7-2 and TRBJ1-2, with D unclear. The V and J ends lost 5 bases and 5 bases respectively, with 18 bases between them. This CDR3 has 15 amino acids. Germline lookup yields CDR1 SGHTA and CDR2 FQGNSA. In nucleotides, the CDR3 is TGTGCCAGCAGCCTGGACCTTCTCCCGGGGTATGGCTACACCTTC. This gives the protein CASSLDLLPGYGYTF.

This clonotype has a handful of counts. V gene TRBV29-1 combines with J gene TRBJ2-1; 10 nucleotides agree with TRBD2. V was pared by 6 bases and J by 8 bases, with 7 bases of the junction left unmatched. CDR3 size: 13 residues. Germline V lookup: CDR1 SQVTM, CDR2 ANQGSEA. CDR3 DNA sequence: TGCAGCGTAGCGAGCGGGAGGGCCCATGAGCAGTTCTTC. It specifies CSVASGRAHEQFF.

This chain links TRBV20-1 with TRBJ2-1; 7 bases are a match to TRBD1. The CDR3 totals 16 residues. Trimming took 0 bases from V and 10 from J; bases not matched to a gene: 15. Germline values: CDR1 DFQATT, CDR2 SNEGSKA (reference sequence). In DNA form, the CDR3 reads TGCAGTGCTAGAGACAAACGACAGGGTCTGTTCTCGGAGCAGTTCTTC. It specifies CSARDKRQGLFSEQFF.

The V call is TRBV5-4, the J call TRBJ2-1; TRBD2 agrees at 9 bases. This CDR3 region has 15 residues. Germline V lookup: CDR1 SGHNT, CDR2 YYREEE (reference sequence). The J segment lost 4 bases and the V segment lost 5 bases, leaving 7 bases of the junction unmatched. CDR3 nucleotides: TGTGCCAGCAGTTTCGGGACTAGCAGGTACAATGAGCAGTTCTTC. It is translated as CASSFGTSRYNEQFF.

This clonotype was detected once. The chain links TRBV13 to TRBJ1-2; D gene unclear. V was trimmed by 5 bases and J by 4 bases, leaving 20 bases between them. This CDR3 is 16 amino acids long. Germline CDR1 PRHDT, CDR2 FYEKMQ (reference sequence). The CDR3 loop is CASSRGEARSFYGYTF. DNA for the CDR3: TGTGCCAGCAGCCGGGGAGAGGCACGGTCGTTCTATGGCTACACCTTC. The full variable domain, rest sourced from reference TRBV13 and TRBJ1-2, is AAGVIQSPRHLIKEKRETATLKCYPIPRHDTVYWYQQGPGQDPQFLISFYEKMQSDKGSIPDRFSAQQFSDYHSELNMSSLELGDSALYFCASSRGEARSFYGYTFGSGTRLTVV.

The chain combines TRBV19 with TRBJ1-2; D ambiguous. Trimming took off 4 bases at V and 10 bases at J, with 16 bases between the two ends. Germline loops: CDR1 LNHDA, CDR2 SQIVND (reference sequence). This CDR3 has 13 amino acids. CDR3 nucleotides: TGTGCCAGTAGTAACCGACAAACCGGCATCTACACCTTC. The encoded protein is CASSNRQTGIYTF.

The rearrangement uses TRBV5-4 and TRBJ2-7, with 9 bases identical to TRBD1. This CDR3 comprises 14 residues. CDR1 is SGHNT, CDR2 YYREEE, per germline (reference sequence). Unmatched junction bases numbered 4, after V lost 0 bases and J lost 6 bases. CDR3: CASSLVGTGREQYF. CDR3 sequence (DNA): TGTGCCAGCAGCTTGGTGGGGACAGGGCGCGAGCAGTACTTC.

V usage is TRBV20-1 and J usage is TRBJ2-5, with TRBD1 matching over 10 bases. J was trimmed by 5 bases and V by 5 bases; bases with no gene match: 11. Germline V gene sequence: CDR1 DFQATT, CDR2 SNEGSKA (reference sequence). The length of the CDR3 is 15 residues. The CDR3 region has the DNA TGCAGTGCTCCCCCGCTGGGACAGGGGCGGGAGACCCAGTACTTC. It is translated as CSAPPLGQGRETQYF.

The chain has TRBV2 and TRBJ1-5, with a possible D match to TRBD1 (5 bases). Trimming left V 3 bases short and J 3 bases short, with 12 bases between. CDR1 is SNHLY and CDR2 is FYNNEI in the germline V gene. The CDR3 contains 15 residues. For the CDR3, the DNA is TGTGCCAGCAGTGACGGCAGGGTGGCCAATCAGCCCCAGCATTTT. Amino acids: CASSDGRVANQPQHF.